This T cell receptor (beta chain) was observed in a study of T-cell memory formation after mild COVID-19. General observations from the study: Cross-reactive memory appears to have joined, as suggested by some responding clones showing up in pre-infection memory. For contracting clones, CD4+ ones sat mainly in CM and EM, CD8+ in EMRA.

TCRdb re-called the 5' RACE reads through MiXCR, storing one row per CDR3 protein. The sample records hundreds of thousands of distinct CDR3 sequences, about 23% being singletons. Notes on this clonotype: The antigen is not known.

With 5 bases removed from V and 1 base from J, the gap between germline ends came to 18 bases. This CDR3 is built from 16 residues. Germline lookup yields CDR1 SGHVS and CDR2 FQNEAQ. Sequenced: PBMCs or a T cell subset sorted from them (not recorded which). This chain connects TRBV7-8 to TRBJ2-7, with D possibly being TRBD2 (5 bases). This TCR came from an adult woman who had mild COVID-19 (a few samples of this study predate the infection). Cell type and time point are not known. Written as DNA, the CDR3 is TGTGCCAGCAGCCCGCGGGCTGGAATGTCGTCCTACGAGCAGTACTTC. Translating gives CASSPRAGMSSYEQYF.